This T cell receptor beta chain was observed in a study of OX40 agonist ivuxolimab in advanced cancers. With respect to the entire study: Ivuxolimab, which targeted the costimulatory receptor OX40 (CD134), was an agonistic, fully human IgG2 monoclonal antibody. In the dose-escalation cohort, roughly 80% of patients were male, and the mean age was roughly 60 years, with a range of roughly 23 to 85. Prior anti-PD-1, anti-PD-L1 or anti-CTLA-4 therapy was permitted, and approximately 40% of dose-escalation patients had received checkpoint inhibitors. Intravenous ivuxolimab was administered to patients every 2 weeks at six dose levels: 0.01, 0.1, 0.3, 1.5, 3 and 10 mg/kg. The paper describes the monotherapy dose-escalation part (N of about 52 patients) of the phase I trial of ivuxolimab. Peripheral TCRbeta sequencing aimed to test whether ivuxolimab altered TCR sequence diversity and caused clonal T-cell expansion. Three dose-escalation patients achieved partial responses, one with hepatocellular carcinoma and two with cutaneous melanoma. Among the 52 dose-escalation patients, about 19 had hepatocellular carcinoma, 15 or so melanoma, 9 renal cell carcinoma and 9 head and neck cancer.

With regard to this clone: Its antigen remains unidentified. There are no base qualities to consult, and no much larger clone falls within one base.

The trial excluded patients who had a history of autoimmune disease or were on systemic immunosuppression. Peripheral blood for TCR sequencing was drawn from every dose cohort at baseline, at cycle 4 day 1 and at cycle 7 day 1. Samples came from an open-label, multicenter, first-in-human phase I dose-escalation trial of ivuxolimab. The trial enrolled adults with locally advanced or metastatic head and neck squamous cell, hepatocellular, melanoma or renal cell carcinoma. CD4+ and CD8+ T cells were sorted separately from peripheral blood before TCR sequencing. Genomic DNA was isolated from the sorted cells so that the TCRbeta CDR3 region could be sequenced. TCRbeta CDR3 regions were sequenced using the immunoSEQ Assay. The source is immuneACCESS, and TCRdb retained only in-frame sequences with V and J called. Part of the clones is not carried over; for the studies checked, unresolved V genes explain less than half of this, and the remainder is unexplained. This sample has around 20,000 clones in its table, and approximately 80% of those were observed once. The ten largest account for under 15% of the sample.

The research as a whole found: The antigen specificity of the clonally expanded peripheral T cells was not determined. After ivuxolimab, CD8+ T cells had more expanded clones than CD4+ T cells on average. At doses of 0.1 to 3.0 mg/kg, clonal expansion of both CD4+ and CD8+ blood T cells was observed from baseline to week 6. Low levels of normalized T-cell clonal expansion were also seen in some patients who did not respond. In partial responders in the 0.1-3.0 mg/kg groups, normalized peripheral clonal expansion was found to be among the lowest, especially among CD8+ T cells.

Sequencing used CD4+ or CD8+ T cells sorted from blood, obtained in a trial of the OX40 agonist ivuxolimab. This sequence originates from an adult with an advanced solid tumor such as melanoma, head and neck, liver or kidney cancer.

At the DNA level, the sequence is TGTGCCAGCAGGCACCGCCGGGGGGGCCGGGGTGAGCAGTTCTTC. Protein translation: CASRHRRGGRGEQFF. The chain uses TRBV7-2 and TRBJ2-1; TRBD2 agrees with 8 junctional bases. CDR1 and CDR2 were assigned from the germline V gene as SGHTA and FQGNSA. V is trimmed back by 6 bases and J by 9 bases, and the junction contains 13 bases that no gene match accounts for. Spanning cysteine to phenylalanine, the CDR3 consists of 15 amino acids. The kept DNA is CDR3 alone, 45 bases in frame from the first base.